These 12 T cell receptor beta chains were sequenced from one sample in a study of kidney transplant recipient with SARS-CoV-2 infection. MiXCR, applied by TCRdb to the reads, yields one record per CDR3 protein. Seen here are fewer than 250,000 distinct CDR3 sequences, 29% observed once, and the top ten hold under 7.5%. Specimen: a blood sample, collected at baseline and around day 110 from a kidney transplant recipient. Receptors originate from a male patient between 25 and 39 years old who had COVID-19 and was a kidney transplant recipient. A share of the T cells may be of graft donor origin.

This clonotype has a count of ten or more. V and J are TRBV29-1 and TRBJ1-2, with D possibly TRBD1 on 5 matching bases. Trimming pared 8 bases from V and 0 bases from J, leaving 13 bases between. Germline lookup yields CDR1 SQVTM and CDR2 ANQGSEA. This CDR3 contains 13 residues. DNA of the CDR3: TGCAGCTCTTCGCAGGGACCTAACTATGGCTACACCTTC. Amino acids: CSSSQGPNYGYTF.

This clonotype was observed many times. V is TRBV5-1 and J is TRBJ2-1; D not resolved. The CDR3 sequence is 14 residues long. Trimming took off 4 bases at V and 1 base at J, with 9 bases between the two ends. Germline V CDR1 and CDR2: SGHRS, YFSETQ. The CDR3 coding sequence is TGCGCCAGCAGCCGGACGCGGTCCTACAATGAGCAGTTCTTC. Amino acids: CASSRTRSYNEQFF.

Only a few counts were recorded for this clonotype. The chain combines TRBV11-2 with TRBJ2-2, with 9 bases that match TRBD2. This CDR3 contains 16 residues. After removal of 5 bases from V and 7 bases from J, the junction contained 11 bases not matched to a gene. Looked up from germline, CDR1 is SGHAT and CDR2 is FQNNGV. CDR3 amino acids: CASSPSSGSEGGELFF. The CDR3 nucleotides are TGTGCCAGCAGCCCCAGTAGCGGGAGTGAGGGCGGGGAGCTGTTTTTT.

A word on this clonotype: A much bigger clone sits one base away, suggesting this may be a read error. This chain links TRBV7-8 with TRBJ1-2; D ambiguous. The V end lost 2 bases, the J end lost 4 bases, and 17 bases lay between the germline ends. The CDR3 has 16 residues. The germline V gene has CDR1 SGHVS and CDR2 FQNEAQ. CDR3 bases: TGTGCCAGCAGCTTAATGGCGGCCTCCGTCATCTATGGCTACACCTTC. Amino acid sequence: CASSLMAASVIYGYTF.

This chain uses TRBV12-3 or TRBV12-4 with TRBJ1-2; D is uncertain. The CDR3 has 17 residues. Trimming removed 5 bases from V and 4 bases from J, with 23 bases in between. The CDR3 sequence: CASSHRSGFRRTYGYTF. The CDR3 region has the DNA TGTGCCAGCAGTCACCGAAGCGGCTTCCGAAGGACCTATGGCTACACCTTC.

This chain connects TRBV28 to TRBJ2-4; 14 bases fit TRBD2. The germline V gene has CDR1 MDHEN and CDR2 SYDVKM. V was pared by 4 bases and J by 16 bases, with 9 bases of the junction left unmatched. This CDR3 contains 14 residues. The DNA of the CDR3 is TGTGCCAGCAGTTCCTTACCGGGACTAGCGGGAGTATACTTC. The encoded protein is CASSSLPGLAGVYF.

Note on this clonotype: It may be a read error: a sequence one base away is much more abundant. This chain connects TRBV12-3 or TRBV12-4 to TRBJ2-2; TRBD1 matches at 8 bases. V lost 1 base and J lost 6; bases outside the gene matches: 7. The CDR3 is 16 residues long. The CDR3, as DNA: TGTGCCAGCAGTTTAGAGGTCGGCAGGGGGCCCGGGGAGCTGTTTTTT. Translated: CASSLEVGRGPGELFF.

Details on this clonotype: A much larger clonotype is one base distant, so this may be a read error. The chain has TRBV2 and TRBJ1-2; 8 bases fit TRBD1. This CDR3 has 14 amino acids. In germline, CDR1 is SNHLY, CDR2 FYNNEI. J was trimmed by 3 bases and V by 6 bases; bases with no gene match: 6. CDR3 amino acids: CASRRDRFDYGYTF. Here the CDR3 DNA reads TGTGCCAGCAGGAGGGACAGGTTTGACTATGGCTACACCTTC.

With respect to this clonotype: This may be a read error, as it is one base from a much larger clone. V gene TRBV6-1 combines with J gene TRBJ1-2; D may be TRBD1 (5 bases). Germline CDR1 and CDR2: MNHNS and SASEGT. The CDR3 runs to 17 residues. Between the trimmed V and J ends, which lost 5 bases and 4 bases, there was a span of 23 bases. The CDR3 region is CASSLQVECRETYGYTF. The CDR3 DNA sequence: TGTGCCAGCAGTCTACAGGTGGAATGTAGAGAGACCTATGGCTACACCTTC.

This clonotype was recorded many times. The V call is TRBV11-2, the J call TRBJ2-2; 10 bases match TRBD2. Losses at the gene ends were 2 bases for V and 5 bases for J; bases not matched to a gene: 2. The CDR3 covers 15 residues. CDR1 is SGHAT and CDR2 is FQNNGV in the germline V gene. CDR3 DNA: TGTGCCAGCAGCTTAAGCGGGAGGGGGACCGGGGAGCTGTTTTTT. Protein product: CASSLSGRGTGELFF.

The sample holds a few counts of this clonotype. The CDR3, as DNA: TGCGCCAGCAGCCAAATTTCGGGACTAGCGGGCGGCAATGAGCAGTTCTTC. This gives the protein CASSQISGLAGGNEQFF. The chain employs TRBV4-3 and TRBJ2-1; TRBD2 agrees at 12 bases. Germline CDR1 reads LGHNA; CDR2 reads YSLEER. The CDR3 runs to 17 residues. The V segment lost 2 bases and the J segment 6 bases; nucleotides outside the gene matches: 8.

This clonotype was found many times. J is TRBJ1-2 and V is TRBV5-8; no clear D. This CDR3 has 16 amino acids. Trimming stripped 7 bases from V and 4 bases from J, with 23 bases between. Germline V CDR1 and CDR2: SGHTS, YDEGEE. The CDR3 reads CASQIIHPRKTYGYTF. The CDR3 DNA is TGTGCCAGCCAGATTATTCATCCACGAAAGACCTATGGCTACACCTTC. Filled out from reference TRBV5-8 and TRBJ1-2, the complete variable domain reads EAGVTQSPTHLIKTRGQQATLRCSPISGHTSVYWYQQALGLGLQFLLWYDEGEERNRGNFPPRFSGRQFPNYSSELNVNALELEDSALYLCASQIIHPRKTYGYTFGSGTRLTVV.